This entry is about one TCR beta chain. Its target is not known. The record originates from a study of identifying expanded T cells in peripheral blood. Data came from immunoSEQ multiplex PCR; TCRdb stores just in-frame clones and leaves some out. The top ten hold over 2.5% of the sample, which has approximately 79,000 clones, about 90% seen once. The study, taken as a whole, reports: Technical replicates showed around 1.1 changed clones; two weeks roughly 16; four weeks 19. Approximately 2-week clone count variance significantly increased as total template count grew.

V gave up 4 bases and J gave up 0 bases, with 18 bases separating them. Germline V CDR1 and CDR2: MNHEY, SMNVEV (reference sequence). This CDR3 region has 17 residues. Healthy donors had no documented immune events, such as infections, while sampled. This chain uses TRBV27 with TRBJ1-1, with a weak D call TRBD1 (5 bases). Sequenced sample: blood. This clonotype originated in a person aged 18 to 75 in good health. This chain's CDR3 is CASSSTSGGGMNTEAFF. CDR3 in DNA: TGTGCCAGCAGTTCGACCTCTGGGGGGGGGATGAACACTGAAGCTTTCTTT.